This TCR beta chain was profiled in a study of cytotoxic CD8 clonotypes in ibrutinib-treated CLL. Study background: After median around six years, roughly 15 stayed in remission, around twelve progressed; responses about 25 partial, 2 complete.

Unmatched junction bases numbered 5, after V lost 6 bases and J lost 0 bases. CDR1 and CDR2 (germline): LNHDA, SQIVND (reference sequence). CDR3 length: 15 residues. The sequencing depth, 1 in 200,000 to 1 in 1 million T cells, was the target. Using immunoSEQ multiplex PCR, the repertoire was profiled, and TCRdb retains in-frame clones only, with some absent. The sample carries 50,000 to 70,000 clones, approximately 54% recorded once. Sequenced material: PBMCs, taken at disease progression, from a patient treated with ibrutinib. The chain carries TRBV19 and TRBJ1-5, with 7 nucleotides matching TRBD1. The clonotype comes from a human donor with chronic lymphocytic leukemia. The CDR3: CASSAGQTSNQPQHF. The CDR3 DNA follows: TGTGCCAGTAGCGCGGGACAGACTAGCAATCAGCCCCAGCATTTT.